These 25 T cell receptor beta chains came from one sample sequenced in a study of identical twins. TCRdb reprocessed the 5' RACE reads with MiXCR, giving one entry per CDR3 protein. This sample yields approximately 500,000 distinct CDR3 sequences, of which 13% to 15% are seen a single time; around 0.4% belongs to the top ten. This sample was shared with a second study, whose subject was yellow fever vaccine responses in identical twins.

Source material: CD4+ T cells sorted from blood. These receptors were collected from a woman aged 18-35 years in good health.

This clonotype was seen more than once but under ten times. The genes are TRBV7-9 and TRBJ2-7; the D gene could be TRBD1 or TRBD2 (6 bases each). CDR1 is SEHNR, CDR2 FQNEAQ, per germline (reference sequence). The V gene lost 3 bases and the J gene lost 3 bases, with 9 bases spanning the gap. The CDR3 is made up of 13 amino acids. DNA of the CDR3: TGTGCCAGCAGCTTTGGAGGGGGCTACGAGCAGTACGTC. This sequence encodes CASSFGGGYEQYV.

This clonotype was picked up a small number of times. The chain links TRBV19 to TRBJ2-2, with a tentative D call TRBD1 (6 bases). Germline V gene lookup returns CDR1 LNHDA and CDR2 SQIVND (reference sequence). The CDR3 contains 16 residues. Between the trimmed V and J ends, which lost 7 bases and 5 bases, there was a span of 20 bases. The DNA of the CDR3 is TGTGCCAGTACCGCACCCAGGGACACACTTACCGGGGAGCTGTTTTTT. It yields the protein CASTAPRDTLTGELFF.

Of note for this clonotype: A much more abundant neighbour one base away suggests this may be a read error. CDR3 residues: CASSPGTGFQPQHF. The CDR3 DNA reads as TGTGCCAGCAGCCCCGGGACAGGGTTTCAGCCCCAGCATTTT. This chain uses TRBV9 with TRBJ1-5; 9 bases are shared with TRBD1. Trimming removed 4 bases from V and 6 bases from J; junction bases left unmatched: 5. CDR1 and CDR2 (germline): SGDLS, YYNGEE. This CDR3 region has 14 residues. Filled out from reference TRBV9 and TRBJ1-5, the complete variable domain reads DSGVTQTPKHLITATGQRVTLRCSPRSGDLSVYWYQQSLDQGLQFLIQYYNGEERAKGNILERFSAQQFPDLHSELNLSSLELGDSALYFCASSPGTGFQPQHFGDGTRLSIL.

This clonotype turned up a few times. CDR3 bases: TGTGCCAGCAGCAGGAAAGGAGGAGAGACCCAGTACTTC. Amino acids: CASSRKGGETQYF. This rearrangement joins TRBV5-6 to TRBJ2-5; weak D call: TRBD2 (5 bases). The CDR3 has 13 amino acids. In germline, CDR1 is SGHDT, CDR2 YYEEEE. V gave up 4 bases and J gave up 4 bases, with 11 bases separating them.

This rearrangement joins TRBV10-2 to TRBJ2-2; 10 bases are a match to TRBD2. Germline V gives CDR1 WSHSY, CDR2 SAAADI. CDR3 length: 16 residues. The J segment lost 4 bases and the V segment lost 7 bases, leaving 9 bases of the junction unmatched. In DNA form, the CDR3 reads TGCGCCAGCACCCTTAGCGGGAGGTCAGGCACCGGGGAGCTGTTTTTT. This sequence encodes CASTLSGRSGTGELFF.

This clonotype was counted a few times. V usage is TRBV10-3 and J usage is TRBJ2-5; D remains ambiguous. This CDR3 is 15 amino acids long. Germline V gene sequence: CDR1 ENHRY, CDR2 SYGVKD. The ends were cut back, 4 bases at V and 1 base at J, with 13 bases in the middle. The CDR3 sequence is CAISGARTAQETQYF. In nucleotides, the CDR3 is TGTGCCATCAGTGGAGCTCGAACAGCCCAAGAGACCCAGTACTTC.

This clonotype occurred a few times. The rearrangement joins TRBV20-1 to TRBJ2-1, with 11 bases aligning to TRBD2. The V gene end was trimmed by 0 bases and the J gene end by 9 bases; junction bases not matched to a gene: 7. The CDR3 loop spans 15 amino acids. Germline V gene lookup returns CDR1 DFQATT and CDR2 SNEGSKA (reference sequence). The CDR3, as DNA: TGCAGTGCTAGAGATCGGCCTAGCGGGAGGACTGAGCAGTTCTTC. This translates into CSARDRPSGRTEQFF.

This chain joins TRBV20-1 and TRBJ2-4, with 12 bases identical to TRBD2. The germline gives CDR1 DFQATT, CDR2 SNEGSKA (reference sequence). The CDR3 spans 15 residues. The ends lost 6 bases at V and 11 bases at J; junction bases unmatched: 14. The CDR3 bases are TGCAGTGCCCTGGGCCTAGCGGGGGGGGTGTTGTTTCAGTACTTC. Translation gives CSALGLAGGVLFQYF.

The V call is TRBV5-4, the J call TRBJ2-3, with D perhaps TRBD2 (6 bases). The germline CDR1 and CDR2 sequences are SGHNT and YYREEE (reference sequence). The CDR3 runs to 16 residues. Trimming left V 4 bases short and J 3 bases short, with 18 bases between. DNA of the CDR3: TGTGCCAGCAGCCTCCGACTAGTCGGGATGACAGATACGCAGTATTTT. Amino acid sequence: CASSLRLVGMTDTQYF.

A few counts support this clonotype. This rearrangement joins TRBV2 to TRBJ1-5; no clear D gene. CDR1 is SNHLY, CDR2 FYNNEI, per germline. The CDR3 is made up of 12 amino acids. Trimming pared 4 bases from V and 11 bases from J, leaving 12 bases between. In nucleotides, the CDR3 is TGTGCCAGCAGTGGGCTCCCGGTCGCCCAGCATTTT. This gives the protein CASSGLPVAQHF. Combining the CDR3 with reference TRBV2 and TRBJ1-5 gives the whole variable domain EPEVTQTPSHQVTQMGQEVILRCVPISNHLYFYWYRQILGQKVEFLVSFYNNEISEKSEIFDDQFSVERPDGSNFTLKIRSTKLEDSAMYFCASSGLPVAQHFGDGTRLSIL.

In its sample, this clonotype was seen many times. The chain recombines TRBV4-1 with TRBJ1-2; D may be TRBD1 (6 bases). Between the trimmed V and J ends, which lost 4 bases and 4 bases, there was a span of 25 bases. This CDR3 comprises 18 residues. Looked up from germline, CDR1 is MGHRA and CDR2 is YSYEKL. The CDR3 reads CASSRHDSDRRGGYGYTF. As DNA, the CDR3 is TGCGCCAGCAGCCGCCACGACAGTGACAGGAGAGGAGGCTATGGCTACACCTTC.

The sample holds a few counts of this clonotype. The genes are TRBV29-1 and TRBJ2-1, with 9 bases that match TRBD1. V dropped 2 bases and J dropped 1; count of bases not matched to a gene: 6. The CDR3 covers 16 residues. CDR1 and CDR2 (germline): SQVTM, ANQGSEA. Here the CDR3 reads CSVERIGQGSYNEQFF. CDR3 bases: TGCAGCGTTGAACGTATAGGACAGGGGTCCTACAATGAGCAGTTCTTC.

V and J are TRBV12-3 or TRBV12-4 and TRBJ2-5; 9 positions match TRBD2. CDR3 length equals 13 residues. V gave up 3 bases and J gave up 6 bases; unmatched junction bases: 2. CDR3: CASSFLAGKTQYF. The CDR3 DNA follows: TGTGCCAGCAGTTTCCTAGCGGGAAAGACCCAGTACTTC.

J is TRBJ2-2 and V is TRBV25-1, with 7 bases identical to TRBD1. CDR3 length: 14 amino acids. V lost 3 bases, J lost 4 bases, and 2 bases stayed unmatched. The V gene's germline CDR1 is MGHDK and CDR2 SYGVNS. The DNA for the CDR3 is TGTGCCAGCAGTGACGACAGGGTCACCGGGGAGCTGTTTTTT. Its protein product is CASSDDRVTGELFF.

The chain joins TRBV7-9 to TRBJ2-1; the match to TRBD2 covers 8 bases. There are 16 residues in the CDR3. Germline-derived CDR1 and CDR2 are SEHNR and FQNEAQ (reference sequence). The V gene end was trimmed by 2 bases and the J gene end by 7 bases; junction bases not matched to a gene: 10. The CDR3 DNA reads TGTGCCAGCAGCTTACGTAGGGGACTAGGGTGGAATGAGCAGTTCTTC. Residues: CASSLRRGLGWNEQFF.

In this sample, this clonotype turned up many times. This chain uses TRBV24-1 with TRBJ1-1; possibly TRBD1 for D (6 bases). Germline V gene lookup returns CDR1 KGHDR and CDR2 SFDVKD. Trimming stripped 6 bases from V and 2 bases from J, with 15 bases between. This CDR3 is built from 15 residues. The CDR3 loop reads CATSWGSGGNTEAFF. The CDR3 DNA reads as TGTGCCACCAGTTGGGGCTCTGGGGGCAACACTGAAGCTTTCTTT.

Turning to this clonotype: Mismatch with germline at one junction end may stem from a read error. The chain uses TRBV7-6 and TRBJ1-5; TRBD1 matches at 7 bases. The CDR3 length is 14 residues. The germline V gene encodes CDR1 SGHVS and CDR2 FNYEAQ. For the CDR3, the DNA is TGTGCCAGCAGCTTAAGTGAGGGGGCTCAGCCCCAGCAATTT. This translates into CASSLSEGAQPQQF.

The chain is built from TRBV20-1 and TRBJ2-1; TRBD1 matches at 9 bases. J lost 8 bases, V lost 5 bases, and 13 bases had no gene match. Germline lookup yields CDR1 DFQATT and CDR2 SNEGSKA (reference sequence). The CDR3 extends over 15 amino acids. CDR3: CSAPTPGQGRDEQFF. CDR3 DNA: TGCAGTGCTCCTACACCGGGACAGGGTAGGGATGAGCAGTTCTTC.

CDR3 amino acids: CSSRGNSDTQYF. The CDR3 DNA sequence: TGCAGCTCAAGAGGGAACAGCGATACGCAGTATTTT. The chain joins TRBV20-1 to TRBJ2-3; maybe TRBD2 (5 bases). Per germline, CDR1 DFQATT and CDR2 SNEGSKA (reference sequence). The CDR3 totals 12 residues.

This chain joins TRBV12-3 or TRBV12-4 and TRBJ2-7; 9 nucleotides agree with TRBD1. The V gene end was trimmed by 4 bases and the J gene end by 2 bases; junction bases not matched to a gene: 6. This CDR3 spans 15 amino acids. The CDR3 DNA follows: TGTGCCAGCAGTTCCCCGGGACAGGGTCCCTACGAGCAGTACTTC. Translated, it gives CASSSPGQGPYEQYF.

This clonotype was found a few times. Written as DNA, the CDR3 is TGTGCCACCAGCCCTAGCGGGGGGCTGGTGGGCACAGATACGCAGTATTTT. This codes for CATSPSGGLVGTDTQYF. This chain uses TRBV15 with TRBJ2-3; 11 nucleotides agree with TRBD2. With 5 bases clipped from V and 1 base from J, the junction kept 8 bases outside the gene matches. There are 17 residues in the CDR3. CDR1 and CDR2 from the germline V gene are LNHNV and YYDKDF (reference sequence).

The sample holds a few counts of this clonotype. This rearrangement joins TRBV12-3 or TRBV12-4 to TRBJ2-1; 15 bases match TRBD2. The junction had 11 bases not matched to a gene; V was cut back by 5 bases and J by 6 bases. The length of the CDR3 is 18 residues. The CDR3: CASSPSWTSGRAGNEQFF. CDR3 DNA sequence: TGTGCCAGCAGTCCCTCATGGACTAGCGGGAGGGCTGGCAATGAGCAGTTCTTC.

This clonotype occurred a few times. The chain uses TRBV28 and TRBJ2-3, with 8 bases that match TRBD2. V was pared by 4 bases and J by 1 base, with 16 bases of the junction left unmatched. Germline V gene data show CDR1 as MDHEN and CDR2 as SYDVKM. CDR3 length: 19 residues. The CDR3 is CASSWWKAGVVSRTDTQYF. The CDR3 DNA is TGTGCCAGCAGTTGGTGGAAAGCGGGAGTGGTTTCTCGCACAGATACGCAGTATTTT.

This sequence joins TRBV3-1 and TRBJ1-2, with D hard to call. Trimming took 5 bases from V and 8 from J, leaving 18 bases between them. This CDR3 has 14 residues. The germline gives CDR1 LGHDT, CDR2 YNNKEL (reference sequence). The CDR3 region is CASSYRPGKDGYTF. The CDR3, as DNA: TGTGCCAGCAGCTACAGACCGGGTAAAGACGGCTACACCTTC.

This clonotype was detected many times. The rearrangement joins TRBV12-3 or TRBV12-4 to TRBJ1-4; no clear D gene. Trimming stripped 2 bases from V and 0 bases from J, with 10 bases between. This CDR3 spans 16 amino acids. CDR3 amino acids: CASSLIGLATNEKLFF. CDR3 coding DNA: TGTGCCAGCAGTTTAATCGGGCTTGCAACTAATGAAAAACTGTTTTTT.